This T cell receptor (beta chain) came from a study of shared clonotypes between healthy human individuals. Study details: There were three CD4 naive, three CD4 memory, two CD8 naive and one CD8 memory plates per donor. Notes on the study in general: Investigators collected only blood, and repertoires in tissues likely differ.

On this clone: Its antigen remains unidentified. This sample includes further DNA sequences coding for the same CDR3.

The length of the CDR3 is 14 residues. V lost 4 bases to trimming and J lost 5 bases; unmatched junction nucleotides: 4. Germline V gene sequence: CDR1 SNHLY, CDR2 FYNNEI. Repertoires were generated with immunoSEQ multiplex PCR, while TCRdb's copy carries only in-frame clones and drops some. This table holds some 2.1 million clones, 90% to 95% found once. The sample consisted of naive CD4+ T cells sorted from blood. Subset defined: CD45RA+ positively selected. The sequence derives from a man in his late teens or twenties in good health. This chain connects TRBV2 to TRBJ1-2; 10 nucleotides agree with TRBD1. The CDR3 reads CASSGDRGPYGYTF. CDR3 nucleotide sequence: TGTGCCAGCAGTGGGGACAGGGGCCCTTATGGCTACACCTTC. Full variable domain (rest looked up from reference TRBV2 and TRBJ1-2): EPEVTQTPSHQVTQMGQEVILRCVPISNHLYFYWYRQILGQKVEFLVSFYNNEISEKSEIFDDQFSVERPDGSNFTLKIRSTKLEDSAMYFCASSGDRGPYGYTFGSGTRLTVV.